These 23 T cell receptor beta chains were all obtained from the same sample, sequenced in a study of blood T cell repertoires in COVID-19. Here immunoSEQ multiplex PCR was the method, and the copy in TCRdb shows in-frame clones only, minus some. The sample has over 150,000 clones, more than 70% seen once. The source material was peripheral blood. Receptor source: a woman aged 70-85 years who had recovered from COVID-19.

This clone came up a few times. The chain combines TRBV28 with TRBJ2-7; 7 positions match TRBD2. Trimming at V came to 2 bases and at J to 12 bases, leaving 7 bases not matched to a gene. Germline V CDR1 and CDR2: MDHEN, SYDVKM. The CDR3 is made up of 12 amino acids. The CDR3 region has the DNA TGTGCCAGCAGTTTAGGGGGGAGGGTTCTGTACTTC. Protein sequence: CASSLGGRVLYF.

The chain carries TRBV24-1 and TRBJ2-1; TRBD1 agrees at 10 bases. J gave up 4 bases and V 3 bases, and 5 bases lay outside the gene matches. Germline V lookup: CDR1 KGHDR, CDR2 SFDVKD. This CDR3 has 16 residues. The CDR3 coding sequence is TGTGCCACCAGTGATCCGGGACAGGGGTCGTACAATGAGCAGTTCTTC. Its protein is CATSDPGQGSYNEQFF.

The V and J genes are TRBV18 and TRBJ1-1, with D perhaps TRBD1 (5 bases). The V gene's germline CDR1 is KGHSH and CDR2 LQKENI. The CDR3 spans 13 residues. V lost 6 bases to trimming and J lost 3 bases, with 11 bases between them. The CDR3 here is CASSTGGDTEAFF. The CDR3 region has the DNA TGTGCCAGCTCCACCGGAGGGGACACTGAAGCTTTCTTT.

The chain couples TRBV28 to TRBJ1-2, with unresolved D. Germline V CDR1 and CDR2: MDHEN, SYDVKM. V was shortened by 4 bases and J by 6 bases, with 15 bases between the two germline ends. This CDR3 contains 14 residues. CDR3: CASSSDHTVNGYTF. Here the CDR3 DNA reads TGTGCCAGCAGTTCCGATCACACAGTGAATGGCTACACCTTC.

This clone has more than one count but fewer than ten. J is TRBJ2-4 and V is TRBV5-1; possibly TRBD2 for D (6 bases). Germline CDR1 SGHRS, CDR2 YFSETQ. The CDR3 is 15 residues long. Trimming shortened V by 4 bases and J by 6 bases, and 17 bases separated the two germline ends. CDR3 amino acids: CASSIGGASVNIQYF. The CDR3 coding sequence is TGCGCCAGCAGCATAGGCGGTGCTAGCGTAAACATTCAGTACTTC.

The genes are TRBV15 and TRBJ2-1; D not resolved. Germline V gene sequence: CDR1 LNHNV, CDR2 YYDKDF (reference sequence). Trimming removed 0 bases at V and 6 bases at J, with 6 bases between. The length of the CDR3 is 13 residues. The CDR3 reads CATSRDFLNEQFF. CDR3 DNA sequence: TGTGCCACCAGCAGAGATTTTCTCAATGAGCAGTTCTTC.

This clone was recorded a few times. The rearrangement links TRBV2 to TRBJ1-1; D is undetermined. The CDR3 is 15 residues long. V lost 1 base to trimming and J lost 4 bases, with 13 bases between them. Germline CDR1 reads SNHLY; CDR2 reads FYNNEI. The CDR3, as DNA: TGTGCCAGCAGTGAAGGGGCCCTATTGCCCACTGAAGCTTTCTTT. Translated: CASSEGALLPTEAFF.

The rearrangement uses TRBV28 and TRBJ1-1; TRBD1 matches 8 bases. The germline V gene has CDR1 MDHEN and CDR2 SYDVKM. Unmatched junction bases numbered 5, after V lost 7 bases and J lost 1 base. CDR3 length: 14 amino acids. The CDR3 region is CASKGGTGNTEAFF. CDR3 nucleotides: TGTGCCAGCAAGGGGGGGACAGGGAACACTGAAGCTTTCTTT.

This chain uses TRBV4-2 with TRBJ2-5; TRBD2 aligns across 7 bases. J lost 1 base, V lost 1 base, and 9 bases had no gene match. The CDR3 spans 17 residues. The germline V gene encodes CDR1 LGHNA and CDR2 YNFKEQ. The CDR3 here is CASSQVGSGGPQETQYF. The DNA for the CDR3 is TGTGCCAGCAGCCAAGTCGGGTCGGGAGGCCCCCAAGAGACCCAGTACTTC.

This clone appeared a few times. The V and J genes are TRBV7-8 and TRBJ2-7; the D gene is possibly TRBD1 (6 bases). Germline V gives CDR1 SGHVS, CDR2 FQNEAQ. CDR3 length: 12 amino acids. V lost 5 bases and J lost 7, with 12 bases in between. The CDR3 loop reads CASSPGAWEQYF. DNA for the CDR3: TGTGCCAGCAGCCCAGGGGCGTGGGAGCAGTACTTC.

The CDR3 protein is CASSFKPGHTEAFF. The CDR3, as DNA: TGCGCCAGCAGCTTTAAGCCAGGGCACACTGAAGCTTTCTTT. The chain joins TRBV5-1 to TRBJ1-1, with D perhaps matching TRBD1 (5 bases). From germline, CDR1 is SGHRS and CDR2 YFSETQ. The V and J ends lost 2 bases and 3 bases respectively, with 11 bases between them. This CDR3 has 14 amino acids.

This chain uses TRBV7-9 with TRBJ2-1; D might be TRBD2 (5 bases). The CDR3 consists of 17 residues. Germline V gene sequence: CDR1 SEHNR, CDR2 FQNEAQ (reference sequence). Trimming removed 5 bases from V and 7 bases from J, with 24 bases in between. The CDR3 region is CASSQPLGRVVRNEQFF. The DNA of the CDR3 is TGTGCCAGCAGCCAGCCCCTAGGGCGGGTTGTAAGGAATGAGCAGTTCTTC. Based on the CDR3 plus reference TRBV7-9 and TRBJ2-1, the full variable domain is DTGVSQNPRHKITKRGQNVTFRCDPISEHNRLYWYRQTLGQGPEFLTYFQNEAQLEKSRLLSDRFSAERPKGSFSTLEIQRTEQGDSAMYLCASSQPLGRVVRNEQFFGPGTRLTVL.

This sequence joins TRBV3-1 (or the pseudogene TRBV3-2) and TRBJ2-7; possible D gene TRBD2, 6 bases. The CDR3 consists of 12 residues. With 1 base removed from V and 9 bases from J, the gap between germline ends came to 10 bases. Germline V gene sequence: CDR1 LGHDT, CDR2 YNNKEL (reference sequence). Written as DNA, the CDR3 is TGTGCCAGCAGCCAAGCCCGGGGAGGGCAGTACTTC. Protein: CASSQARGGQYF.

V gene TRBV7-9 combines with J gene TRBJ2-7, with D maybe TRBD2 (5 bases). Per germline, CDR1 SEHNR and CDR2 FQNEAQ (reference sequence). Trimming cost V 4 bases and J 2 bases, with 9 bases left between them. The CDR3 loop spans 13 amino acids. The CDR3 sequence: CASSYAGTYEQYF. CDR3 nucleotide sequence: TGTGCCAGCAGCTACGCCGGGACCTACGAGCAGTACTTC. The full variable domain, completed using reference TRBV7-9 and TRBJ2-7, is DTGVSQNPRHKITKRGQNVTFRCDPISEHNRLYWYRQTLGQGPEFLTYFQNEAQLEKSRLLSDRFSAERPKGSFSTLEIQRTEQGDSAMYLCASSYAGTYEQYFGPGTRLTVT.

The V gene is TRBV12-3 or TRBV12-4, the J gene TRBJ1-1; D is ambiguous. V dropped 6 bases and J dropped 4 bases, with 9 bases sitting between them. CDR3 length: 12 residues. The DNA of the CDR3 is TGTGCCAGCAGCCCCGGGAGCACTGAAGCTTTCTTT. Protein: CASSPGSTEAFF.

The chain links TRBV28 to TRBJ1-4; D not certain. CDR1 MDHEN and CDR2 SYDVKM come from the germline V gene. The CDR3 is 12 amino acids. V gave up 4 bases and J gave up 8 bases, with 8 bases separating them. CDR3 loop: CASSSPREKLFF. DNA for the CDR3: TGTGCCAGCAGTTCCCCGCGGGAAAAACTGTTTTTT. Full variable domain (rest looked up from reference TRBV28 and TRBJ1-4): DVKVTQSSRYLVKRTGEKVFLECVQDMDHENMFWYRQDPGLGLRLIYFSYDVKMKEKGDIPEGYSVSREKKERFSLILESASTNQTSMYLCASSSPREKLFFGSGTQLSVL.

The chain couples TRBV7-9 to TRBJ2-5, with 11 bases fitting TRBD2. CDR1 is SEHNR, CDR2 FQNEAQ, per germline (reference sequence). V was clipped by 2 bases and J by 5 bases; unmatched bases: 4. CDR3 size: 15 residues. CDR3 residues: CASSLLAGGGETQYF. The DNA for the CDR3 is TGTGCCAGCAGCTTACTAGCGGGAGGTGGGGAGACCCAGTACTTC.

V and J are TRBV5-1 and TRBJ2-5; TRBD2 agrees at 10 bases. Trimming took 1 base from V and 5 from J; bases not matched to a gene: 5. This CDR3 is 15 amino acids long. Germline-derived CDR1 and CDR2 are SGHRS and YFSETQ. CDR3 in DNA: TGCGCCAGCAGCTTGTGGGTAGCGGGAGGCGAGACCCAGTACTTC. It yields the protein CASSLWVAGGETQYF.

In DNA, the CDR3 is TGCGCCAGCAGCCGGGAGGGGGCCTACGAGCAGTACTTC. The encoded protein is CASSREGAYEQYF. The rearrangement links TRBV5-1 to TRBJ2-7; TRBD2 agrees at 8 bases. Germline V gene data show CDR1 as SGHRS and CDR2 as YFSETQ. With 4 bases clipped from V and 2 bases from J, the junction kept 2 bases outside the gene matches. The CDR3 runs to 13 residues. The variable domain in full, with the rest retrieved from reference TRBV5-1 and TRBJ2-7, is KAGVTQTPRYLIKTRGQQVTLSCSPISGHRSVSWYQQTPGQGLQFLFEYFSETQRNKGNFPGRFSGRQFSNSRSEMNVSTLELGDSALYLCASSREGAYEQYFGPGTRLTVT.

The V and J genes are TRBV29-1 and TRBJ2-5; 8 nucleotides align to TRBD2. The germline V gene has CDR1 SQVTM and CDR2 ANQGSEA. V gave up 4 bases and J gave up 5 bases; unmatched junction bases: 6. The CDR3 sequence is 13 residues long. The CDR3 is CSVGVGGGETQYF. CDR3 in DNA: TGCAGCGTTGGGGTCGGCGGGGGGGAGACCCAGTACTTC.

The rearrangement links TRBV5-1 to TRBJ1-3; D not certain. CDR1 and CDR2 from the germline V gene are SGHRS and YFSETQ. Deletions cut 4 bases from V and 1 base from J, with 12 bases between. The CDR3 has 15 amino acids. The CDR3 protein is CASSPAGGSGNTIYF. CDR3 bases: TGCGCCAGCAGCCCCGCAGGAGGGTCTGGAAACACCATATATTTT.

The chain has TRBV29-1 and TRBJ2-5, with D possibly matching TRBD2 (6 bases). The CDR3 is 14 amino acids. Germline CDR1 and CDR2: SQVTM and ANQGSEA. Written as DNA, the CDR3 is TGCACCTTTTTTGGGGCAGCCGGGGGAGAGACCCAGTACTTC. It yields the protein CTFFGAAGGETQYF.

The chain recombines TRBV7-3 with TRBJ2-7, with TRBD1 identical over 11 bases. V shed 3 bases and J 0 bases; nucleotides not matched to a gene: 1. Germline V gene sequence: CDR1 SGHTA, CDR2 FQGTGA. The CDR3 spans 15 residues. The CDR3 loop reads CASSLGTGGSYEQYF. Here the CDR3 DNA reads TGTGCCAGCAGCTTGGGGACAGGGGGCTCCTACGAGCAGTACTTC. The variable domain in full, completed from reference TRBV7-3 and TRBJ2-7, reads GAGVSQTPSNKVTEKGKYVELRCDPISGHTALYWYRQSLGQGPEFLIYFQGTGAADDSGLPNDRFFAVRPEGSVSTLKIQRTERGDSAVYLCASSLGTGGSYEQYFGPGTRLTVT.